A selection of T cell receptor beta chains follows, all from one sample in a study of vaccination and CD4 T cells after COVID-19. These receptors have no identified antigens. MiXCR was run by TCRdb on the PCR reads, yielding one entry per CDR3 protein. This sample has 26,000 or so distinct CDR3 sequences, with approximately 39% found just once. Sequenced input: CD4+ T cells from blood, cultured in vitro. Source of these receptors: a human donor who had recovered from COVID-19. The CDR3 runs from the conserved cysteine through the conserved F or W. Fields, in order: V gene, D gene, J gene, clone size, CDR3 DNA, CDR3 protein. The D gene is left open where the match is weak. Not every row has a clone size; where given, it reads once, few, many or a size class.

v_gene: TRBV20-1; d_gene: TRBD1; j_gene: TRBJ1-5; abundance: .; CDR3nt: TGCAGTGCTAGTGGGACAGGTAACAATCAGCCCCAGCATTTT; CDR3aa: CSASGTGNNQPQHF
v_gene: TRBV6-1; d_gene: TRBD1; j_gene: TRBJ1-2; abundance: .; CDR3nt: TGTGCCAGCAGGAACCGGGACAGGGGATTGTATGGCTACACCTTC; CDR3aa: CASRNRDRGLYGYTF
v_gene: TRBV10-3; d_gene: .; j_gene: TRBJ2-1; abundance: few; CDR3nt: TGTGCCATCAGTGGACAGGCCAACAATGAGCAGTTCTTC; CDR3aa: CAISGQANNEQFF
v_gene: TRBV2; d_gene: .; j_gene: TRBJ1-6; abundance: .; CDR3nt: TGTGCCAGCAGTGAAATGGGAGATGGTTCACCCCTCCACTTT; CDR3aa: CASSEMGDGSPLHF
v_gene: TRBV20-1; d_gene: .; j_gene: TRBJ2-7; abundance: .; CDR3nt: TGCAGTGCTAAATCGACAGTAATCTCCTACGAGCAGTACTTC; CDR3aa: CSAKSTVISYEQYF
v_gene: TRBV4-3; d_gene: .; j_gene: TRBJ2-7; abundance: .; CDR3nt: TGCGCCAGCAGCCTCCAGCGCTCAGGGAATTACGAGCAGTACTTC; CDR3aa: CASSLQRSGNYEQYF
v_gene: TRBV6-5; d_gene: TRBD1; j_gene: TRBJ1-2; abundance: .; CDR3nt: TGTGCCAGCAGTTACTCGATAGGGACAGGGGCCAACTATGGCTACACCTTC; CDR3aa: CASSYSIGTGANYGYTF
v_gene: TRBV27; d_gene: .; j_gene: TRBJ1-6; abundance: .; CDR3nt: TGTGCCAGCAGTTTAATAGGAGATTCACCCCTCCACTTT; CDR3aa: CASSLIGDSPLHF
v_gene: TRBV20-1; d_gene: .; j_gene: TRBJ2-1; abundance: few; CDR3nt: TGCAGTGCTAGAACCGGGCAGGGAGAGGGCTACAATGAGCAGTTCTTC; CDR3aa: CSARTGQGEGYNEQFF
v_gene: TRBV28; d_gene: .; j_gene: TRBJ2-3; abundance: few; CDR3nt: TGTGCCAGCAGTTTCATTCCAGCCGGGACAGATACGCAGTATTTT; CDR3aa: CASSFIPAGTDTQYF
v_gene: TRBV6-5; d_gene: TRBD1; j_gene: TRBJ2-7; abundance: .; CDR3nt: TGTGCCAGCAGTTACTCGTTCAACCCGGGACAGACCTACGAGCAGTACTTC; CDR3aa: CASSYSFNPGQTYEQYF
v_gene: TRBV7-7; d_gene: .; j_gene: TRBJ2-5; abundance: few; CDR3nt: TGTGCTAGCAGCTTAGGCAGTCAAGAGACCCAGTACTTC; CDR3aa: CASSLGSQETQYF
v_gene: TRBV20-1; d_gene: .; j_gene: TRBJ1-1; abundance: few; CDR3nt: TGCAGTGCTCATAATAGGAGCCTTTGGAACACTGAAGCTTTCTTT; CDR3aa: CSAHNRSLWNTEAFF
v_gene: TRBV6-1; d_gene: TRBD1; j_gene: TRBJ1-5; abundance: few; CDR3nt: TGTGCCAGCAGTGACGGACAGGCAAGCAATCAGCCCCAGCATTTT; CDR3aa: CASSDGQASNQPQHF
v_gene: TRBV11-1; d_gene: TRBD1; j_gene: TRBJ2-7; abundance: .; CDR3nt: TGTGCCAGCAGCCCTGGGACAGGGAGGAACGAGCAGTACTTC; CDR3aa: CASSPGTGRNEQYF
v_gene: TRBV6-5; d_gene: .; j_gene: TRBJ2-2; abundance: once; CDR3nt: TGTGCCAGCAGTTCCGGGGCCACCGGGGAGCTGTTTTTT; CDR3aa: CASSSGATGELFF
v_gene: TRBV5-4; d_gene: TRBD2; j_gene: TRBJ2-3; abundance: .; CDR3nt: TGTGCCAGCAGCTTGGGACTAGCGGGAACAGATACGCAGTATTTT; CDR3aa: CASSLGLAGTDTQYF
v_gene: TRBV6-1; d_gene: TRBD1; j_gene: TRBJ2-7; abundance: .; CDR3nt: TGTGCCAGCAGACACGGGACAGGGAGTAATTACGAGCAGTACTTC; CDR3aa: CASRHGTGSNYEQYF
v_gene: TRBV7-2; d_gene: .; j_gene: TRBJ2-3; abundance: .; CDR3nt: TGTGCTAGCGGCTTAGGGGGCGCTAGCACAGATACGCAGTATTTT; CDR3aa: CASGLGGASTDTQYF